This entry lists 8 T cell receptor beta chains sequenced from one sample in a study of T cells in Graves' hyperthyroidism and ophthalmopathy (dated by TCRdb to about 2019). The library came from multiplex PCR. The listed sequencing device is Illumina HiSeq 2000. TCR beta CDR3 regions were amplified from RNA transcripts. A first-round RT-PCR of the TCR CDR3 used the HTBI primer set with the Qiagen OneStep RT-PCR kit. TCRdb itself trimmed the public reads at Q25 with fastp, ran MiXCR and retained productive beta chains. One record per CDR3 amino acid sequence lists the most common genes and DNA. This sample holds roughly 360,000 distinct CDR3 sequences; 13% were observed only once. The leading ten clones occupy less than 25% of the sample. Source material: blood. The receptors shown here come from a man younger than 45 with Graves' hyperthyroidism that later progressed to Graves' ophthalmopathy.

The chain joins TRBV24-1 to TRBJ2-3, with 15 positions matching TRBD2. In germline, CDR1 is KGHDR, CDR2 SFDVKD. This CDR3 is built from 16 residues. J lost 7 bases, V lost 4 bases, and 5 bases had no gene match. CDR3 bases: TGTGCCACCAGTGACCCGGGACTAGCGGGGGGAAATACGCAGTATTTT. Residues: CATSDPGLAGGNTQYF.

Ten or more counts support this clonotype. The gene calls are TRBV5-1 and TRBJ2-1; 10 bases line up with TRBD1. This CDR3 contains 15 residues. V shed 5 bases and J 6 bases; nucleotides not matched to a gene: 8. Germline V gives CDR1 SGHRS, CDR2 YFSETQ. The CDR3, as DNA: TGCGCCAGCAGTCCTGGGACAGGGGTACCCAATGAGCAGTTCTTC. This codes for CASSPGTGVPNEQFF.

This clonotype was observed at least ten times. This chain links TRBV6-2 or TRBV6-3 with TRBJ1-1; D possibly corresponds to TRBD1 (5 bases). This CDR3 contains 12 residues. Germline V lookup: CDR1 MNHEY, CDR2 SVGEGT. Trimming left V 6 bases short and J 3 bases short, with 8 bases between. CDR3 nucleotides: TGTGCCAGCAGAGGGACCTACACTGAAGCTTTCTTT. Translated, it gives CASRGTYTEAFF.

The V call is TRBV5-1, the J call TRBJ2-5, with TRBD1 identical over 9 bases. The CDR3 spans 13 residues. Germline V CDR1 and CDR2: SGHRS, YFSETQ. Trimming cost V 4 bases and J 10 bases; bases outside gene matches: 8. CDR3 sequence (DNA): TGCGCCAGCAGCCTAGGACAGGGGAGAGACCAGTACTTC. Encoded protein: CASSLGQGRDQYF.

This clonotype was recorded at least ten times. This chain connects TRBV28 to TRBJ2-6; 9 nucleotides align to TRBD1. Germline V gene sequence: CDR1 MDHEN, CDR2 SYDVKM. V lost 10 bases to trimming and J lost 3 bases; unmatched junction nucleotides: 10. This CDR3 contains 16 residues. The CDR3 DNA reads TGTGCCACCACGGGACAGGGAATAGGTGGGGCCAACGTCCTGACTTTC. This codes for CATTGQGIGGANVLTF.

Ten or more counts support this clonotype. The chain recombines TRBV12-3 or TRBV12-4 with TRBJ2-3; 10 bases match TRBD2. V shed 5 bases and J 7 bases; nucleotides not matched to a gene: 12. This CDR3 contains 16 residues. The CDR3, as DNA: TGTGCCAGCAGTACCCCTAGCGGGGGCTTGATGAATACGCAGTATTTT. Amino acids: CASSTPSGGLMNTQYF.

This chain uses TRBV7-9 with TRBJ2-4; the D is unclear. Trimming left V 8 bases short and J 0 bases short, with 8 bases between. Germline V lookup: CDR1 SEHNR, CDR2 FQNEAQ (reference sequence). CDR3 length: 13 amino acids. The CDR3: CASGNLAKNIQYF. The CDR3 DNA reads as TGTGCCAGCGGGAACTTAGCCAAAAACATTCAGTACTTC.

This clonotype was seen a handful of times. The V gene is TRBV5-6, the J gene TRBJ2-1; 12 bases are a match to TRBD2. The CDR3 contains 15 residues. J gave up 7 bases and V 4 bases, and 6 bases lay outside the gene matches. Germline V gene lookup returns CDR1 SGHDT and CDR2 YYEEEE. CDR3 DNA: TGTGCCAGCAGCGTTACTAGCGGGGGGATGAATGAGCAGTTCTTC. Its protein is CASSVTSGGMNEQFF.